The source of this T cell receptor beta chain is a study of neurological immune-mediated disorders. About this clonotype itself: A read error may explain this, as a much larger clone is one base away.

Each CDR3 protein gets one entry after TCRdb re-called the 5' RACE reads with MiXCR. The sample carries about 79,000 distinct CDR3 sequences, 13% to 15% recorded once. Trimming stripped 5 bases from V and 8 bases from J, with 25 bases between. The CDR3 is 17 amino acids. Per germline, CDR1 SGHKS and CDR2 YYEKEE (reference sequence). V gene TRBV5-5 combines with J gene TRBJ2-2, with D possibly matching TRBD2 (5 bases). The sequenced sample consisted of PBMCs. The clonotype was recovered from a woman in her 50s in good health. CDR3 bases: TGTGCCAGCAGTTCTTTGGGTAGCGAGAGGGCGTCTGGGGAGCTGTTTTTT. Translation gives CASSSLGSERASGELFF. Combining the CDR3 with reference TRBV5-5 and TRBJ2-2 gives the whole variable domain DAGVTQSPTHLIKTRGQQVTLRCSPISGHKSVSWYQQVLGQGPQFIFQYYEKEERGRGNFPDRFSARQFPNYSSELNVNALLLGDSALYLCASSSLGSERASGELFFGEGSRLTVL.